Listed below are T cell receptor beta chains from one sample, sequenced in a study of early stage breast cancer tumors. Assay used: immunoSEQ multiplex PCR; TCRdb lists only in-frame clones, some missing. The table includes roughly 53,000 clones, 80% to 95% detected once. The specimen sequenced was blood. These TCRs come from a person aged 70 to 85 with breast cancer. CDR3s include the opening cysteine and the closing phenylalanine or tryptophan. D genes are given only for firm matches. Size values are once, few and many counts, or a class for expanded clones, and some rows have none.

V: TRBV6-1
size: -
D: -
J: TRBJ2-7
CDR3: CASSDDRHEQYF
DNA: TGTGCCAGCAGTGATGACAGACACGAGCAGTACTTC

V: TRBV21-1
size: -
D: -
J: TRBJ2-7
CDR3: CASSKGVGYEQYF
DNA: TGTGCCAGCAGCAAAGGAGTCGGTTACGAGCAGTACTTC

V: TRBV5-1
size: -
D: TRBD1
J: TRBJ1-6
CDR3: CASSFGTGGGGSPLHF
DNA: TGCGCCAGCAGCTTCGGGACAGGAGGAGGTGGATCACCCCTCCACTTT

V: TRBV18
size: -
D: -
J: TRBJ1-2
CDR3: CASSPGFPSQGTSGYTF
DNA: TGTGCCAGCTCACCCGGTTTTCCTTCCCAGGGGACTAGTGGCTACACCTTC

V: TRBV27
size: -
D: TRBD1
J: TRBJ2-7
CDR3: CASGPSTGIREQYF
DNA: TGTGCCAGCGGACCCTCGACAGGGATCCGCGAGCAGTACTTC

V: TRBV19
size: few
D: -
J: TRBJ1-4
CDR3: CASSNVSDLNEKLFF
DNA: TGTGCCAGTAGTAATGTAAGCGACCTTAATGAAAAACTGTTTTTT

V: TRBV15
size: -
D: -
J: TRBJ1-1
CDR3: CATSRPGLSEAFF
DNA: TGTGCCACCAGCAGGCCGGGACTATCTGAAGCTTTCTTT

V: TRBV30
size: -
D: TRBD2
J: TRBJ2-1
CDR3: CAWSLSSGSNEQFF
DNA: TGTGCCTGGAGTTTGTCTAGCGGGAGCAATGAGCAGTTCTTC

V: TRBV10-2
size: -
D: TRBD1
J: TRBJ1-1
CDR3: CASRGQGPAFF
DNA: TGCGCCAGCAGGGGACAGGGGCCAGCTTTCTTT

V: TRBV5-1
size: -
D: TRBD1
J: TRBJ2-1
CDR3: CASSLTPGQGGNEQFF
DNA: TGCGCCAGCAGCCTGACCCCCGGACAGGGTGGCAATGAGCAGTTCTTC

V: TRBV4-2
size: -
D: TRBD1
J: TRBJ2-7
CDR3: CASSRGGQGDEQYF
DNA: TGTGCCAGCAGCCGCGGGGGACAGGGAGACGAGCAGTACTTC

V: TRBV5-1
size: -
D: -
J: TRBJ2-5
CDR3: CASRVLPGETQYF
DNA: TGCGCCAGCAGAGTTTTACCTGGCGAGACCCAGTACTTC

V: TRBV6-6
size: -
D: -
J: TRBJ1-5
CDR3: CASSYHREGQPQHF
DNA: TGTGCCAGCAGTTACCACAGGGAGGGACAGCCCCAGCATTTT

V: TRBV7-2
size: -
D: TRBD2
J: TRBJ2-3
CDR3: CASSLQRGAPDTQYF
DNA: TGTGCCAGCAGCTTACAGCGGGGGGCCCCGGATACGCAGTATTTT

V: TRBV28
size: -
D: TRBD1
J: TRBJ2-2
CDR3: CASRRTGTDYTGELFF
DNA: TGTGCCAGCAGGCGCACCGGGACAGATTACACCGGGGAGCTGTTTTTT

V: TRBV15
size: -
D: -
J: TRBJ2-7
CDR3: CATSRDPLRGNEQYF
DNA: TGTGCCACCAGCAGAGATCCGCTACGAGGGAACGAGCAGTACTTC

V: TRBV11-2
size: -
D: -
J: TRBJ1-1
CDR3: CASSLVRVTEAFF
DNA: TGTGCCAGCAGCTTAGTCCGGGTCACTGAAGCTTTCTTT

V: TRBV12-5
size: once
D: -
J: TRBJ1-3
CDR3: CASGQGSGNTIYF
DNA: TGTGCTAGTGGGCAGGGCTCTGGAAACACCATATATTTT

V: TRBV7-9
size: -
D: -
J: TRBJ1-2
CDR3: CASSSGGSYTF
DNA: TGTGCCAGCAGCTCTGGGGGGAGCTACACCTTC

V: TRBV18
size: -
D: -
J: TRBJ1-1
CDR3: CASSPTSGTEAFF
DNA: TGTGCCAGCTCACCGACCTCGGGGACTGAAGCTTTCTTT

V: TRBV7-9
size: -
D: TRBD1
J: TRBJ2-2
CDR3: CASSLRTGGDTGELFF
DNA: TGTGCCAGCAGCTTACGGACAGGGGGAGACACCGGGGAGCTGTTTTTT

V: TRBV11-2
size: -
D: -
J: TRBJ2-7
CDR3: CASSQNSGGFEQYF
DNA: TGTGCCAGCAGCCAAAATAGCGGAGGGTTCGAGCAGTACTTC

V: TRBV4-2
size: once
D: TRBD2
J: TRBJ2-3
CDR3: CASSPQERGSDTQYF
DNA: TGTGCCAGCAGCCCCCAGGAGCGGGGGTCAGATACGCAGTATTTT

V: TRBV5-1
size: -
D: TRBD2
J: TRBJ2-7
CDR3: CASSARTSGSQSYEQYF
DNA: TGCGCCAGCAGCGCGAGGACTAGCGGGAGCCAGTCCTACGAGCAGTACTTC

V: TRBV5-1
size: few
D: -
J: TRBJ2-2
CDR3: CASIQGGTGELFF
DNA: TGCGCCAGCATACAGGGAGGGACCGGGGAGCTGTTTTTT

V: TRBV28
size: -
D: -
J: TRBJ1-5
CDR3: CASSPNRAPNQPQHF
DNA: TGTGCCAGCAGTCCAAACAGGGCCCCCAATCAGCCCCAGCATTTT

V: TRBV28
size: -
D: -
J: TRBJ2-5
CDR3: CASSFSTREETQYF
DNA: TGTGCCAGCAGTTTCTCAACTAGAGAAGAGACCCAGTACTTC

V: TRBV7-3
size: -
D: TRBD1
J: TRBJ1-1
CDR3: CASRRGFSTEAFF
DNA: TGTGCCAGCCGCAGGGGGTTCAGCACTGAAGCTTTCTTT

V: TRBV12-5
size: -
D: -
J: TRBJ1-6
CDR3: CASGLPGLDSPLHF
DNA: TGTGCTAGTGGTTTGCCAGGGCTAGATTCACCCCTCCACTTT

V: TRBV7-9
size: -
D: -
J: TRBJ1-4
CDR3: CASSLQGGLTNEKLFF
DNA: TGTGCCAGCAGCTTACAGGGCGGCCTTACTAATGAAAAACTGTTTTTT

V: TRBV7-3
size: -
D: TRBD2
J: TRBJ2-3
CDR3: CASSLMRGGTDTQYF
DNA: TGTGCCAGCAGCTTAATGCGGGGGGGCACAGATACGCAGTATTTT

V: TRBV21-1
size: -
D: -
J: TRBJ2-1
CDR3: CASIIYSPGLPDNEQFF
DNA: TGTGCCAGCATCATATACTCTCCGGGACTGCCCGACAATGAGCAGTTCTTC

V: TRBV6-5
size: -
D: -
J: TRBJ1-5
CDR3: CASSSGQREQPQHF
DNA: TGTGCCAGCAGCTCTGGACAGAGGGAACAGCCCCAGCATTTT

V: TRBV4-1
size: -
D: -
J: TRBJ2-1
CDR3: CASSQVDFQGLSYNEQFF
DNA: TGCGCCAGCAGCCAAGTGGACTTTCAGGGGTTATCCTACAATGAGCAGTTCTTC

V: TRBV19
size: -
D: TRBD1
J: TRBJ1-2
CDR3: CASSPQGNYGYTF
DNA: TGTGCCAGTAGTCCACAGGGGAACTATGGCTACACCTTC

V: TRBV7-3
size: -
D: -
J: TRBJ2-5
CDR3: CASSRGWAETQYF
DNA: TGTGCCAGCAGCCGGGGGTGGGCCGAGACCCAGTACTTC

V: TRBV19
size: -
D: TRBD1
J: TRBJ1-6
CDR3: CASSEGRGDSPLHF
DNA: TGTGCCAGTAGTGAAGGCAGGGGGGATTCACCCCTCCACTTT

V: TRBV6-1
size: -
D: TRBD1
J: TRBJ1-4
CDR3: CASTIDRGPNEKLFF
DNA: TGTGCCAGCACCATAGACAGGGGTCCTAATGAAAAACTGTTTTTT

V: TRBV11-2
size: -
D: TRBD1
J: TRBJ2-7
CDR3: CASSRDRHEQYF
DNA: TGTGCCAGCAGCCGGGACAGGCACGAGCAGTACTTC

V: TRBV11-2
size: -
D: -
J: TRBJ1-4
CDR3: CASSLLGPINEKLFF
DNA: TGTGCCAGCAGTCTATTGGGGCCAATTAATGAAAAACTGTTTTTT

V: TRBV2
size: -
D: TRBD2
J: TRBJ2-7
CDR3: CASSTSGIGKQYF
DNA: TGTGCCAGCAGCACTAGCGGGATAGGAAAGCAGTACTTC

V: TRBV6-4
size: -
D: TRBD2
J: TRBJ2-1
CDR3: CASSASGSNGRNEQFF
DNA: TGTGCCAGCTCAGCGTCCGGGTCAAACGGGAGGAATGAGCAGTTCTTC

V: TRBV7-9
size: -
D: TRBD1
J: TRBJ1-4
CDR3: CASRQTGGDEKLFF
DNA: TGTGCCAGCAGACAGACAGGGGGCGACGAAAAACTGTTTTTT

V: TRBV7-9
size: -
D: -
J: TRBJ1-2
CDR3: CASSLGGGADGYTF
DNA: TGTGCCAGCAGCTTAGGGGGAGGGGCGGATGGCTACACCTTC

V: TRBV6-1
size: -
D: TRBD1
J: TRBJ2-7
CDR3: CASSEGDRLTYEQYF
DNA: TGTGCCAGCAGTGAAGGGGACAGACTTACCTACGAGCAGTACTTC

V: TRBV18
size: once
D: -
J: TRBJ1-2
CDR3: CASSPADRPYGYTF
DNA: TGTGCCAGCTCACCAGCCGACAGACCCTATGGCTACACCTTC

V: TRBV5-1
size: -
D: TRBD2
J: TRBJ2-1
CDR3: CASSLTSGVDEQFF
DNA: TGCGCCAGCAGCTTGACTAGCGGGGTCGATGAGCAGTTCTTC

V: TRBV12-1
size: -
D: -
J: TRBJ1-2
CDR3: CASRDRGRRDYGYTF
DNA: TGTGCCAGCCGGGACAGGGGGCGCCGGGACTATGGCTACACCTTC